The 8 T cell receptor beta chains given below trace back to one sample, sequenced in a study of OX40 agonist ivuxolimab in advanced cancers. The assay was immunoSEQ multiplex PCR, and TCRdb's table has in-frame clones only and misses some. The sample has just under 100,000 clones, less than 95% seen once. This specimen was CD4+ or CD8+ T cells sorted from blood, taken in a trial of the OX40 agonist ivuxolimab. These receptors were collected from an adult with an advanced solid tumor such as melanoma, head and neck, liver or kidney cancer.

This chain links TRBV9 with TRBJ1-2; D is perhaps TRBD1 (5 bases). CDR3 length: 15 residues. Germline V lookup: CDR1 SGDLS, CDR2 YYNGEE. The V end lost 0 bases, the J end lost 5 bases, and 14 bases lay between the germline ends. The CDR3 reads CASSVAQGFGYGYTF. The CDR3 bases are TGTGCCAGCAGCGTAGCCCAGGGTTTTGGATATGGCTACACCTTC.

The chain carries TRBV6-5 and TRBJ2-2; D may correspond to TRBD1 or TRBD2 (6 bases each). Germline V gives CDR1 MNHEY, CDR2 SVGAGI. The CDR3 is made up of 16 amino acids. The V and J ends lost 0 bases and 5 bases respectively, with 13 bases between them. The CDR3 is CASSYSKRGQTGELFF. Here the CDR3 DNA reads TGTGCCAGCAGTTACTCGAAACGGGGGCAAACCGGGGAGCTGTTTTTT.

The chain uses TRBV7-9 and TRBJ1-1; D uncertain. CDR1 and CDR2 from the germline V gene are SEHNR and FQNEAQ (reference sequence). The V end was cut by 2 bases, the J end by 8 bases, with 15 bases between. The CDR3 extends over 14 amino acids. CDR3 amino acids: CASSLPNALGEAFF. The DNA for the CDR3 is TGTGCCAGCAGCTTACCCAACGCCCTCGGAGAAGCTTTCTTT.

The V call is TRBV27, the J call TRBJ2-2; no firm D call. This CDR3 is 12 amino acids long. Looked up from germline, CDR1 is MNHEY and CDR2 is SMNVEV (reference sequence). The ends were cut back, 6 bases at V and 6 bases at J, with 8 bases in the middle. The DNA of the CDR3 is TGTGCCAGCAGCTCTGGGGCCGGGGAGCTGTTTTTT. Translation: CASSSGAGELFF.

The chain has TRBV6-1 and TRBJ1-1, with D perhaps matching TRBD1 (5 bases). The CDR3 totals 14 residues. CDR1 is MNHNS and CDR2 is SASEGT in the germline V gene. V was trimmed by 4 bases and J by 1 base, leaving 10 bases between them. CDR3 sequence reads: CASSARDGNTEAFF. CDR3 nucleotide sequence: TGTGCCAGCAGTGCCCGGGACGGGAACACTGAAGCTTTCTTT.

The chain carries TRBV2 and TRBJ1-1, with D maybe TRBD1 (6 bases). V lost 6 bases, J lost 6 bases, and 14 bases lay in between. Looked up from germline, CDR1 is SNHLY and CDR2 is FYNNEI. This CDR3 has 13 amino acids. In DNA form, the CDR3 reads TGTGCCAGCAGCCTACGGGGGGCGGCTGAAGCTTTCTTT. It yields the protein CASSLRGAAEAFF.

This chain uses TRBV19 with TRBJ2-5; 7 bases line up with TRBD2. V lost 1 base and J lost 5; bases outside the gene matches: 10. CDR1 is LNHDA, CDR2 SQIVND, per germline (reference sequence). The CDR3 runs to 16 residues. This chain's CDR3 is CASSIGLGPGGETQYF. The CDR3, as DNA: TGTGCCAGTAGTATAGGTTTGGGCCCCGGGGGGGAGACCCAGTACTTC. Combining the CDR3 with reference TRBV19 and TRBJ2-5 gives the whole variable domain DGGITQSPKYLFRKEGQNVTLSCEQNLNHDAMYWYRQDPGQGLRLIYYSQIVNDFQKGDIAEGYSVSREKKESFPLTVTSAQKNPTAFYLCASSIGLGPGGETQYFGPGTRLLVL.

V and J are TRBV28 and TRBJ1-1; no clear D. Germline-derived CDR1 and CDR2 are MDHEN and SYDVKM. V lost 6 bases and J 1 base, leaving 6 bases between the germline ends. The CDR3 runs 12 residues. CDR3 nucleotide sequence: TGTGCCAGCAGCCCGGGGAACACTGAAGCTTTCTTT. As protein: CASSPGNTEAFF.